Below, 19 T cell receptor beta chains from the same sample are listed, as sequenced in a study of blood T cell repertoires in COVID-19 (dated by TCRdb to about 2020). To prepare the library, the immunoSEQ multiplex PCR assay was applied. The clones in this table, taken by TCRdb from immuneACCESS, are in-frame only. Not every clone is retained; where verified, under half of the shortfall comes from an unresolved V gene, and the cause of the rest is unknown. Here the sample has 200,000 to 250,000 clones; approximately 82% occur a single time. Of the sample, approximately 15% falls within the top ten clones. Sequenced sample: PBMCs or T cells enriched from blood (not recorded which). Every receptor here comes from a man in his forties who had recovered from COVID-19.

This clone was recorded once. This chain links TRBV3-1 (or the pseudogene TRBV3-2) with TRBJ1-2, with TRBD1 matching over 11 bases. The germline CDR1 and CDR2 sequences are LGHDT and YNNKEL (reference sequence). CDR3 size: 16 residues. With 1 base clipped from V and 6 bases from J, the junction kept 7 bases outside the gene matches. This CDR3 is CASSQVSGQGADGYTF. CDR3 bases: TGTGCCAGCAGCCAAGTATCCGGACAGGGGGCCGATGGCTACACCTTC.

The V and J genes are TRBV24-1 and TRBJ1-5; 8 bases fit TRBD1. The CDR3 has 15 residues. With V trimmed by 1 base and J by 5 bases, 3 bases remained unmatched. Per germline, CDR1 KGHDR and CDR2 SFDVKD. The CDR3 is CATSDLQGDYQPQHF. Written as DNA, the CDR3 is TGTGCCACCAGTGATTTACAGGGGGACTATCAGCCCCAGCATTTT.

The chain carries TRBV5-4 and TRBJ2-5, with a tentative D call TRBD1 (6 bases). Trimming took 5 bases from V and 3 from J, leaving 14 bases between them. In germline, CDR1 is SGHNT, CDR2 YYREEE (reference sequence). CDR3 length: 14 amino acids. The DNA for the CDR3 is TGTGCCAGCAGGGATAGGACAGAGAAAGAGACCCAGTACTTC. Translation gives CASRDRTEKETQYF.

This clone was observed once. The chain employs TRBV27 and TRBJ2-2; possibly TRBD2 for D (5 bases). CDR1 is MNHEY and CDR2 is SMNVEV in the germline V gene (reference sequence). The germline V and J ends were trimmed by 7 bases and 11 bases, with 29 bases remaining between them. The CDR3 has 17 residues. The CDR3 reads CASTKGLKFDLTRELFF. For the CDR3, the DNA is TGTGCCAGCACCAAAGGACTTAAATTTGATTTGACACGAGAGCTGTTTTTT.

The rearrangement joins TRBV15 to TRBJ1-6; the match to TRBD1 covers 7 bases. Per the germline V gene, CDR1 is LNHNV and CDR2 is YYDKDF (reference sequence). V lost 4 bases to trimming and J lost 7 bases; unmatched junction nucleotides: 7. This CDR3 is built from 15 residues. This chain's CDR3 is CATSTIDRDNSPLHF. The CDR3 DNA follows: TGTGCCACCAGCACTATCGACAGGGACAATTCACCCCTCCACTTT.

The chain has TRBV5-1 and TRBJ2-3, with 8 bases fitting TRBD1. V lost 6 bases, J lost 2 bases, and 8 bases stayed unmatched. CDR3 length: 15 amino acids. Germline lookup yields CDR1 SGHRS and CDR2 YFSETQ. CDR3 bases: TGCGCCAGCAAAAGGACAGGGATCTCCACAGATACGCAGTATTTT. Its translation is CASKRTGISTDTQYF.

This clone has just a few counts. The chain couples TRBV27 to TRBJ1-6, with TRBD1 matching 10 bases. Trimming at V came to 3 bases and at J to 5 bases, leaving 1 base not matched to a gene. The germline gives CDR1 MNHEY, CDR2 SMNVEV (reference sequence). The CDR3 extends over 15 amino acids. The CDR3 DNA reads TGTGCCAGCAGTTTTGGGACAGGGGATAATTCACCCCTCCACTTT. This encodes CASSFGTGDNSPLHF.

The count of this clone is one. The chain couples TRBV18 to TRBJ2-5; no clear D. The CDR3 length is 15 residues. Germline V gene sequence: CDR1 KGHSH, CDR2 LQKENI. V was shortened by 0 bases and J by 4 bases, with 12 bases between the two germline ends. CDR3 sequence: CASSPPTQYGETQYF. CDR3 DNA sequence: TGTGCCAGCTCACCACCTACACAGTATGGAGAGACCCAGTACTTC.

The chain is built from TRBV11-1 and TRBJ2-7; D is perhaps TRBD2 (7 bases). The CDR3 contains 13 residues. Germline loops: CDR1 SGHAT, CDR2 FQDESV (reference sequence). The ends were cut back, 3 bases at V and 6 bases at J, with 12 bases in the middle. The CDR3, as DNA: TGTGCCAGCAGCTTGCGGGGGCCGGGCGAGCAGTACTTC. Amino acids: CASSLRGPGEQYF.

The chain is built from TRBV3-1 (or the pseudogene TRBV3-2) and TRBJ2-2; tentative D call: TRBD1 (7 bases). V lost 5 bases and J lost 5, with 18 bases in between. Per germline, CDR1 LGHDT and CDR2 YNNKEL (reference sequence). The CDR3 has 16 residues. CDR3 sequence: CASSLRQGGGTGELFF. The CDR3, as DNA: TGTGCCAGCAGCTTACGACAGGGAGGAGGAACCGGGGAGCTGTTTTTT.

V and J are TRBV5-5 and TRBJ1-2; D perhaps matches TRBD1 (6 bases). The CDR3 loop spans 15 amino acids. Germline CDR1 is SGHKS and CDR2 is YYEKEE (reference sequence). Trimming pared 0 bases from V and 0 bases from J, leaving 9 bases between. CDR3 nucleotide sequence: TGTGCCAGCAGCTTGGTAGGGGGGGCTAACTATGGCTACACCTTC. Residues: CASSLVGGANYGYTF.

As concerns this clone: Other DNA sequences in this sample translate to the same CDR3. The rearrangement uses TRBV7-9 and TRBJ1-1; D uncertain. The CDR3 extends over 13 amino acids. Germline CDR1 reads SEHNR; CDR2 reads FQNEAQ (reference sequence). Trimming removed 5 bases at V and 4 bases at J, with 11 bases between. The CDR3 region is CASSPEGGTEAFF. CDR3 bases: TGTGCCAGCAGCCCCGAGGGAGGCACTGAAGCTTTCTTT.

The gene calls are TRBV6-7 and TRBJ2-7, with a weak D call TRBD1 (5 bases). TRBV6-7 is an open reading frame, and its role is uncertain. V was pared by 2 bases and J by 0 bases, with 14 bases between. This CDR3 region has 16 residues. The CDR3 sequence: CASSYLDDRSSYEQYF. The CDR3, as DNA: TGTGCCAGCAGTTACCTCGACGACAGAAGCTCCTACGAGCAGTACTTC.

The rearrangement joins TRBV30 to TRBJ2-5; 8 bases match TRBD2. The J segment lost 5 bases and the V segment lost 5 bases, leaving 1 base of the junction unmatched. This CDR3 spans 11 amino acids. Germline CDR1 is GTSNPN and CDR2 is SVGIG (reference sequence). CDR3 in DNA: TGTGCCTGGGCGGGGGGCGAGACCCAGTACTTC. Protein sequence: CAWAGGETQYF.

CDR3 protein: CASSHRDPTADTQYF. The DNA of the CDR3 is TGTGCCAGCTCACACAGGGATCCTACTGCAGATACGCAGTATTTT. This rearrangement joins TRBV18 to TRBJ2-3; possible D gene TRBD1, 6 bases. The CDR3 totals 15 residues. CDR1 and CDR2 from the germline V gene are KGHSH and LQKENI. Trimming took 4 bases from V and 4 from J, leaving 15 bases between them.

The chain's CDR3 is CASSPIRQGRGEQYF. The CDR3, as DNA: TGTGCCAGCAGCCCAATTAGACAGGGGAGGGGCGAGCAGTACTTC. The chain has TRBV14 and TRBJ2-7, with D possibly TRBD1 on 8 matching bases. The CDR3 length is 15 residues. Between the trimmed V and J ends, which lost 4 bases and 6 bases, there was a span of 19 bases. Germline assignment: CDR1 SGHDN and CDR2 FVKESK. The whole variable domain, filled in from reference TRBV14 and TRBJ2-7, reads EAGVTQFPSHSVIEKGQTVTLRCDPISGHDNLYWYRRVMGKEIKFLLHFVKESKQDESGMPNNRFLAERTGGTYSTLKVQPAELEDSGVYFCASSPIRQGRGEQYFGPGTRLTVT.

The table lists this clone with a count of one. V usage is TRBV6-6 and J usage is TRBJ1-2; 7 bases are a match to TRBD1. The CDR3 runs 12 residues. With 6 bases clipped from V and 6 bases from J, the junction kept 4 bases outside the gene matches. CDR1 and CDR2 (germline): MNHNY, SVGAGI (reference sequence). CDR3 protein: CASSRQGNGYTF. DNA of the CDR3: TGTGCCAGCAGCCGACAGGGAAATGGCTACACCTTC.

Worth noting for this clone: Other DNA sequences in this specimen translate into the identical CDR3. The CDR3 nucleotides read TGTGCCAGCAGCCTAGGACTAGCGGGGGGGGAGACCCAGTACTTC. Translation: CASSLGLAGGETQYF. The chain joins TRBV9 to TRBJ2-5, with 15 bases identical to TRBD2. CDR1 and CDR2 from the germline V gene are SGDLS and YYNGEE. The ends lost 4 bases at V and 5 bases at J; junction bases unmatched: 3. This CDR3 has 15 residues.

The V call is TRBV6-5, the J call TRBJ1-5; possible D gene TRBD1, 6 bases. Germline V gene lookup returns CDR1 MNHEY and CDR2 SVGAGI. The length of the CDR3 is 13 residues. V was pared by 6 bases and J by 11 bases, with 17 bases between. CDR3 nucleotides: TGTGCCAGCAGAGACAGGTGGGCCACGGCCCAGCATTTT. Residues: CASRDRWATAQHF.